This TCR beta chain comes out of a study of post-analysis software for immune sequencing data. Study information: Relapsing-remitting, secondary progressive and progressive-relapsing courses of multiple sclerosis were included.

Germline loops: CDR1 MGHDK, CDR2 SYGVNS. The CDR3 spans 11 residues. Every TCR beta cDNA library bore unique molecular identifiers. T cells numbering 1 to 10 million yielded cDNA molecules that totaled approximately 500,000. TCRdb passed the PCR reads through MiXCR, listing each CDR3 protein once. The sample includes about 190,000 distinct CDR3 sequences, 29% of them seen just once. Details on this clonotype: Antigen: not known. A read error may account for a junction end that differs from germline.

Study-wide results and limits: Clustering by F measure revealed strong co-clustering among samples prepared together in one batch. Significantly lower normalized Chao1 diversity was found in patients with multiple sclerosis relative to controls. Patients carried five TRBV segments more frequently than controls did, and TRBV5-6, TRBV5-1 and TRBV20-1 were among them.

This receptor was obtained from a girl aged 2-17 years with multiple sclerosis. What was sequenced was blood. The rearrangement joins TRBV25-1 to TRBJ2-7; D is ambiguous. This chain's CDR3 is CASREWVRQYF. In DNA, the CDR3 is TGTGCCAGCAGGGAATGGGTGCGACAGTACTTC.